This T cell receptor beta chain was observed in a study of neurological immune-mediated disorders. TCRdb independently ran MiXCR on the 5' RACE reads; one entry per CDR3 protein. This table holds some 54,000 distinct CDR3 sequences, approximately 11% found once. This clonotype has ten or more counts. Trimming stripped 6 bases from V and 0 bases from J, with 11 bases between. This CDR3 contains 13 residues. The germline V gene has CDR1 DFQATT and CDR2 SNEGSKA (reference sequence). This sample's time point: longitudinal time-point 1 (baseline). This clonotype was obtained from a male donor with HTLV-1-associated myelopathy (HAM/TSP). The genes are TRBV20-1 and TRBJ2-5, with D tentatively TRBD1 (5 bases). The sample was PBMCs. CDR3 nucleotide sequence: TGCAGTGCCAATAGGGGTTACCAAGAGACCCAGTACTTC. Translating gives CSANRGYQETQYF.